What follows are 9 T cell receptor beta chains derived from one specimen sequenced in a study of shared clonotypes between healthy human individuals. TCRdb's table, derived via immunoSEQ multiplex PCR, lists solely in-frame clones and lacks some. The sample carries more than 1.2 million clones, approximately 98.5% recorded once. The sequenced sample was naive CD4+ T cells sorted from blood. Described subset: CD45RA+ positively selected. Source of these receptors: a man aged 25 to 40 in good health.

CDR3 amino acids: CASSDRGQTYNEQFF. Here the CDR3 DNA reads TGTGCCAGCAGCGACCGCGGGCAAACCTACAATGAGCAGTTCTTC. V is TRBV9 and J is TRBJ2-1; possibly TRBD2 for D (5 bases). The V and J ends lost 3 bases and 2 bases respectively, with 12 bases between them. Germline V CDR1 and CDR2: SGDLS, YYNGEE. This CDR3 region has 15 residues.

The gene calls are TRBV27 and TRBJ1-1; no firm D call. CDR3 length: 13 amino acids. Germline V gene sequence: CDR1 MNHEY, CDR2 SMNVEV (reference sequence). Trimming pared 3 bases from V and 2 bases from J, leaving 7 bases between. The CDR3 region is CASSFVYNTEAFF. CDR3 in DNA: TGTGCCAGCAGTTTTGTGTACAACACTGAAGCTTTCTTT.

This chain connects TRBV2 to TRBJ1-1, with D unclear. In germline, CDR1 is SNHLY, CDR2 FYNNEI. The CDR3 is made up of 14 amino acids. The V and J ends lost 2 bases and 6 bases respectively, with 13 bases between them. This CDR3 is CASSERIPSSEAFF. CDR3 in DNA: TGTGCCAGCAGTGAAAGGATCCCGAGCTCTGAAGCTTTCTTT.

The chain is built from TRBV18 and TRBJ2-4; D is unclear. Trimming left V 0 bases short and J 0 bases short, with 3 bases between. Germline V gene sequence: CDR1 KGHSH, CDR2 LQKENI. The CDR3 consists of 14 residues. The CDR3 sequence is CASSPPGAKNIQYF. In nucleotides, the CDR3 is TGTGCCAGCTCACCACCGGGAGCCAAAAACATTCAGTACTTC. The full variable domain, with the rest looked up from reference TRBV18 and TRBJ2-4, is NAGVMQNPRHLVRRRGQEARLRCSPMKGHSHVYWYRQLPEEGLKFMVYLQKENIIDESGMPKERFSAEFPKEGPSILRIQQVVRGDSAAYFCASSPPGAKNIQYFGAGTRLSVL.

This rearrangement joins TRBV28 to TRBJ1-4; 10 bases map to TRBD1. J lost 2 bases, V lost 9 bases, and 15 bases had no gene match. Germline V CDR1 and CDR2: MDHEN, SYDVKM. The CDR3 is made up of 18 amino acids. For the CDR3, the DNA is TGTGCCAGTCCCCCTGACAGGGGGCGCGCTACGACTAATGAAAAACTGTTTTTT. It encodes CASPPDRGRATTNEKLFF.

The V gene is TRBV29-1, the J gene TRBJ2-2, with D perhaps given as TRBD1 or TRBD2 (5 bases each). V was clipped by 7 bases and J by 4 bases, with 16 bases between them. Germline V gene data show CDR1 as SQVTM and CDR2 as ANQGSEA. This CDR3 comprises 14 residues. The CDR3 sequence is CSGGAVGGTGELFF. The CDR3 bases are TGCAGCGGAGGGGCGGTTGGGGGCACCGGGGAGCTGTTTTTT.

Concerning this clone itself: This specimen includes other DNA sequences encoding the same CDR3. The rearrangement links TRBV7-3 to TRBJ2-3, with D unclear. The ends were cut back, 4 bases at V and 2 bases at J, with 4 bases in the middle. The CDR3 is made up of 12 amino acids. CDR1 and CDR2 from the germline V gene are SGHTA and FQGTGA. Here the CDR3 reads CASSSNTDTQYF. Written as DNA, the CDR3 is TGTGCCAGCAGCTCCAACACAGATACGCAGTATTTT.

Remarks on this clone: Additional DNA sequences in this sample encode the identical CDR3. This chain uses TRBV18 with TRBJ1-1; D is perhaps TRBD1 (5 bases). Germline V gives CDR1 KGHSH, CDR2 LQKENI. The ends were cut back, 5 bases at V and 5 bases at J, with 12 bases in the middle. The length of the CDR3 is 13 residues. DNA of the CDR3: TGTGCCAGCTCAAGCGGTGGGGGGACTGAAGCTTTCTTT. This encodes CASSSGGGTEAFF.

The V call is TRBV29-1, the J call TRBJ2-1, with D possibly being TRBD1 (7 bases). The CDR3 contains 14 residues. Germline assignment: CDR1 SQVTM and CDR2 ANQGSEA. Trimming shortened V by 4 bases and J by 7 bases, and 17 bases separated the two germline ends. The CDR3 coding sequence is TGCAGCGTTGTCGGCAGGGGGGTGAGGAATGAGCAGTTCTTC. Its protein product is CSVVGRGVRNEQFF.